This TCR beta chain originates from a study of response to subunit inactivated influenza vaccine (dated by TCRdb to 2017 to 2018). About the investigation overall: To follow how T cells responded to a trivalent subunit inactivated influenza vaccine, the researchers relied on deep quantitative profiling of the T cell receptor repertoire. Here is what the overall study found, with its caveats: According to the authors, only a limited number of new T cells may be recruited by each seasonal influenza vaccination.

This clonotype was found a few times. Its antigen target is currently unknown. Per-base quality was not reported, and no clone a single base away is much larger than it. CDR1 is given as DFQATT and CDR2 as SNEGSKA, both from the germline V gene (reference sequence). Reading from cysteine to phenylalanine, the CDR3 counts 15 amino acids. Just the 45-base CDR3 DNA is kept, in frame starting at base 1. V is shortened by 0 bases, J by 0 bases, and the region joining them spans 12 bases. Libraries were made using RT-PCR. The sequencer was an Illumina HiSeq 2500. The public reads were run again by TCRdb, first through fastp at Q25 and then through MiXCR, and only productive beta chains were kept. Every entry covers one CDR3 protein and lists the most common genes and DNA from its rows. Within this sample are 290,000 or so distinct CDR3 sequences, with about 20% of them counted one time only. The ten biggest clones cover 10% of the sample.

The chain employs TRBV20-1 and TRBJ2-7, with the D gene too uncertain to name. The sample here was PBMCs from blood, taken less than 22 months after vaccination. This TCR was recovered from a man aged 50 to 75 who received an inactivated influenza vaccine. Donor details come from another sample of the same person, matched by shared clones. The CDR3 region has the sequence CSARDLPRSSYEQYF. The nucleotide sequence reads as follows: TGCAGTGCTAGAGATTTACCCAGGAGCTCCTACGAGCAGTACTTC.